The clone carrying this TCR beta chain was detected a few times. The antigen is not known. The TCR cDNA carried a universal primer site and UMIs from 5'RACE template switching. Using its own MiXCR run on the 5' RACE reads, TCRdb lists one record per CDR3 protein. Altogether about 330,000 distinct CDR3 sequences are present, about 4% being singletons, with the ten largest covering around 25%. The sample originates from a study of T cells after yellow fever vaccination. Study-wide results and limits: From the bulk population, abundant clonotypes could contaminate and appear within FACS-sorted repertoires. Detected again after the booster were most primary-vaccination clones, at approximately 96% CD4 and nearly 90% CD8.

The junction had 4 bases not matched to a gene; V was cut back by 4 bases and J by 0 bases. The CDR3 runs to 16 residues. The V gene's germline CDR1 is LGHNA and CDR2 YNFKEQ. The receptor was isolated from a man younger than 35 who received the YFV17D yellow fever vaccine. The genes are TRBV4-2 and TRBJ2-1; 9 bases align to TRBD2. Sample: PBMCs, taken 5 days after the yellow fever booster vaccination. The CDR3 coding sequence is TGTGCCAGCAGCCCCCGCGGGGGGGCCTCCTACAATGAGCAGTTCTTC. Its translation: CASSPRGGASYNEQFF.